This T cell receptor (beta chain) was observed in a study of blood T cell repertoires in COVID-19. Turning to the study itself: The origin of the acute and convalescent COVID-19 samples was the United States, Italy and Spain. T cells, B-cell-depleted T cells, or PBMCs supplied cDNA or gDNA.

The Seattle patients, enrolled during active infection, were followed longitudinally. As for this clone: Mismatch with germline at one junction end may stem from a read error.

Germline CDR1 is MGHRA and CDR2 is YSYEKL. The CDR3 has 15 residues. Per the original methods: Amplification from reference gene primers served as the basis for estimated nucleated cell counts. Clones were read by immunoSEQ multiplex PCR, and TCRdb kept only the in-frame ones, dropping some. V, J and clone size were drawn from that table, and D and trimming were deduced from the DNA. The data show 200,000 to 300,000 clones, with about 82% seen just once and 5.1% held by the top ten. The sample was peripheral blood. The chain employs TRBV4-1 and TRBJ2-3, with 7 bases identical to TRBD1. The receptor's source is a man aged 50 or older with COVID-19, enrolled during active disease. CDR3 loop: CASSSGGRGTDAQYF. For the CDR3, the DNA is TGCGCCAGCAGCTCCGGAGGCAGGGGGACAGATGCGCAGTATTTT.